These 2 T cell receptor beta chains originate from one sample sequenced in a study of cytomegalovirus exposure and HLA in healthy donors. TCRdb keeps only in-frame clones here, not all; method: immunoSEQ multiplex PCR. The sample carries tens of thousands of clones, around 94% recorded once. The sample was PBMCs. These receptors were taken from a man aged 18 to 29 in good health and CMV-seronegative.

J is TRBJ2-3 and V is TRBV7-3; D is perhaps TRBD1 (5 bases). CDR1 and CDR2 (germline): SGHTA, FQGTGA. V shed 3 bases and J shed 1 base, with 8 bases lying between them. This CDR3 comprises 14 residues. The CDR3 spells CASSFQGGTDTQYF. The CDR3 nucleotides are TGTGCCAGCAGCTTCCAGGGTGGCACAGATACGCAGTATTTT.

The chain links TRBV6-5 to TRBJ2-5; D remains unclear. From germline, CDR1 is MNHEY and CDR2 SVGAGI. This CDR3 spans 16 amino acids. V was shortened by 2 bases and J by 0 bases, with 13 bases between the two germline ends. The CDR3 here is CASSYTYPQYQETQYF. The CDR3 nucleotides are TGTGCCAGCAGTTACACGTACCCCCAGTACCAAGAGACCCAGTACTTC.